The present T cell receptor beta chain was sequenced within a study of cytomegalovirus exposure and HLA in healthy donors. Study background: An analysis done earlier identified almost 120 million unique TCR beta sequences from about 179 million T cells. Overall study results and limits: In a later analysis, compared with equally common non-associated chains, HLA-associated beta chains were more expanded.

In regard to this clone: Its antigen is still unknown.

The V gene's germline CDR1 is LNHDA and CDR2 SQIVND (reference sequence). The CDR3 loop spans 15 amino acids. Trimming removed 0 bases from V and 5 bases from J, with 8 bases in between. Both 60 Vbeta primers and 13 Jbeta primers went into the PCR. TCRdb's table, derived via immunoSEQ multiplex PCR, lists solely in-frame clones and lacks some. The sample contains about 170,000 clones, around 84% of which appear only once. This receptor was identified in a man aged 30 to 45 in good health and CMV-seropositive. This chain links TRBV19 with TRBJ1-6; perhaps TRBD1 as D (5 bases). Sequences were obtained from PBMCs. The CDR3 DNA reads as TGTGCCAGTAGTATAGAAGACAGTGATAATTCACCCCTCCACTTT. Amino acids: CASSIEDSDNSPLHF.